The 25 T cell receptor beta chains below all came from one sample that was sequenced in a study of blood T cell repertoires in COVID-19. Repertoires were generated with immunoSEQ multiplex PCR, while TCRdb's copy carries only in-frame clones and drops some. The profile covers 70,000 to 100,000 clones, with 80% to 90% appearing a single time and roughly 8.1% taken by the ten largest. The sample comprised peripheral blood. These receptor sequences come from an older woman with acute or convalescent COVID-19.

The chain couples TRBV30 to TRBJ1-2; TRBD1 is a possible D gene (5 bases). The ends were cut back, 0 bases at V and 2 bases at J, with 13 bases in the middle. Germline CDR1 and CDR2: GTSNPN and SVGIG (reference sequence). The CDR3 has 15 amino acids. CDR3 sequence reads: CAWSVPGNRNYGYTF. CDR3 coding DNA: TGTGCCTGGAGTGTACCGGGCAACAGGAACTATGGCTACACCTTC. Supplemented by reference TRBV30 and TRBJ1-2, the full variable domain reads SQTIHQWPATLVQPVGSPLSLECTVEGTSNPNLYWYRQAAGRGLQLLFYSVGIGQISSEVPQNLSASRPQDRQFILSSKKLLLSDSGFYLCAWSVPGNRNYGYTFGSGTRLTVV.

This chain links TRBV7-3 with TRBJ2-3; TRBD2 aligns across 8 bases. CDR3 length: 14 amino acids. CDR1 is SGHTA, CDR2 FQGTGA, per germline. V dropped 3 bases and J dropped 4; count of bases not matched to a gene: 3. The CDR3 loop reads CASSFSGTADTQYF. The CDR3 region has the DNA TGTGCCAGCAGCTTTAGCGGGACTGCAGATACGCAGTATTTT.

This chain uses TRBV20-1 with TRBJ2-7, with TRBD1 identical over 7 bases. CDR1 and CDR2 from the germline V gene are DFQATT and SNEGSKA (reference sequence). The CDR3 runs 11 residues. Trimming removed 5 bases from V and 3 bases from J; junction bases left unmatched: 1. CDR3 sequence reads: CSARQGYEQYF. For the CDR3, the DNA is TGCAGTGCTCGACAGGGCTACGAGCAGTACTTC.

For this clone: The junction departs from germline at one end; a sequencing error may be responsible. This rearrangement joins TRBV12-3 or TRBV12-4 to TRBJ2-3; D may be TRBD1 (5 bases). CDR3 length: 11 amino acids. DNA for the CDR3: TGTGCCAGCAGGTGGTTAGGGGCGGAAGATTTT. Residues: CASRWLGAEDF.

The rearrangement uses TRBV19 and TRBJ2-5; 8 bases are a match to TRBD1. V shed 3 bases and J 7 bases; nucleotides not matched to a gene: 4. The germline gives CDR1 LNHDA, CDR2 SQIVND (reference sequence). The CDR3 is 13 amino acids. The CDR3 region is CASSIQGAVTQYF. For the CDR3, the DNA is TGTGCCAGTAGTATCCAGGGGGCTGTGACCCAGTACTTC.

The rearrangement uses TRBV7-8 and TRBJ2-1; TRBD2 agrees at 9 bases. In germline, CDR1 is SGHVS, CDR2 FQNEAQ. The CDR3 consists of 17 residues. J gave up 2 bases and V 1 base, and 6 bases lay outside the gene matches. This CDR3 reads CASSLVSVAGAYNEQFF. The CDR3 bases are TGTGCCAGCAGCTTAGTTTCAGTAGCGGGGGCCTACAATGAGCAGTTCTTC.

V and J are TRBV11-1 and TRBJ2-2; 13 nucleotides match TRBD2. This CDR3 spans 15 amino acids. V trimming: 6 bases; J trimming: 5 bases; junction bases outside the gene matches: 3. The germline V gene has CDR1 SGHAT and CDR2 FQDESV (reference sequence). The CDR3 bases are TGTGCCAGCAGAAGGACTAGCGGGAGAACCGGGGAGCTGTTTTTT. Its translation: CASRRTSGRTGELFF.

The chain carries TRBV5-6 and TRBJ2-3, with D possibly matching TRBD1 (6 bases). There are 15 residues in the CDR3. Trimming removed 2 bases at V and 1 base at J, with 11 bases between. The germline V gene has CDR1 SGHDT and CDR2 YYEEEE. CDR3 sequence (DNA): TGTGCCAGCAGCTTAGCTGGGGGCGGCACAGATACGCAGTATTTT. As protein: CASSLAGGGTDTQYF. Filled out from reference TRBV5-6 and TRBJ2-3, the complete variable domain reads DAGVTQSPTHLIKTRGQQVTLRCSPKSGHDTVSWYQQALGQGPQFIFQYYEEEERQRGNFPDRFSGHQFPNYSSELNVNALLLGDSALYLCASSLAGGGTDTQYFGPGTRLTVL.

This chain joins TRBV19 and TRBJ2-1, with TRBD2 matching 8 bases. The V segment lost 3 bases and the J segment 10 bases; nucleotides outside the gene matches: 17. Germline V gene data show CDR1 as LNHDA and CDR2 as SQIVND (reference sequence). The length of the CDR3 is 17 residues. The CDR3 spells CASSIWGVDSREGEQFF. The CDR3 region has the DNA TGTGCCAGTAGTATTTGGGGCGTGGACAGCCGGGAGGGAGAGCAGTTCTTC.

Details on this clone: No DNA is shown, since the ends of the CDR3 on it are uncertain; the CDR3 is the one TCRdb lists. The J gene is TRBJ2-7, the V gene TRBV21-1; TRBD1 is the table's D call, not checked against the DNA. TRBV21-1 is listed as a pseudogene. The CDR3 spans 18 amino acids, including both terminal residues. The CDR3 region is CASSTKWATGTILYEQYF.

The genes are TRBV3-1 (or the pseudogene TRBV3-2) and TRBJ2-2; D may be TRBD1 (6 bases). The CDR3 runs 15 residues. Trimming left V 3 bases short and J 0 bases short, with 8 bases between. Germline CDR1 and CDR2: LGHDT and YNNKEL (reference sequence). This CDR3 is CASSQGAANTGELFF. CDR3 DNA sequence: TGTGCCAGCAGCCAGGGGGCTGCGAACACCGGGGAGCTGTTTTTT.

The rearrangement joins TRBV5-4 to TRBJ1-2; D gene uncertain. The CDR3 contains 14 residues. Germline CDR1 is SGHNT and CDR2 is YYREEE (reference sequence). V lost 1 base and J lost 3, with 10 bases in between. The CDR3 bases are TGTGCCAGCAGCTTGATCCCGCCAGACTATGGCTACACCTTC. It is translated as CASSLIPPDYGYTF.

The V gene is TRBV6-5, the J gene TRBJ2-2; D is possibly TRBD1 (6 bases). The CDR3 extends over 14 amino acids. V shed 4 bases and J shed 7 bases, with 13 bases lying between them. Germline CDR1 is MNHEY and CDR2 is SVGAGI. In DNA, the CDR3 is TGTGCCAGCAGTTCGAGGGGGTTCAGCGGGGAGCTGTTTTTT. Amino acids: CASSSRGFSGELFF.

This clone was observed a single time. The chain couples TRBV5-1 to TRBJ2-1; 9 positions agree with TRBD1. The CDR3 is made up of 17 amino acids. Losses at the gene ends were 1 base for V and 4 bases for J; bases not matched to a gene: 9. Germline-derived CDR1 and CDR2 are SGHRS and YFSETQ. CDR3 nucleotides: TGCGCCAGCAGCTTGAAGCCCGGGACAGGGCATTACAATGAGCAGTTCTTC. It yields the protein CASSLKPGTGHYNEQFF.

The chain has TRBV9 and TRBJ1-2; 10 nucleotides match TRBD1. CDR1 and CDR2 (germline): SGDLS, YYNGEE. With 0 bases clipped from V and 8 bases from J, the junction kept 7 bases outside the gene matches. This CDR3 comprises 15 residues. DNA of the CDR3: TGTGCCAGCAGCGTAGAAGACAGGGGGCTGAAGGGCTACACCTTC. Translated, it gives CASSVEDRGLKGYTF.

The rearrangement links TRBV7-9 to TRBJ1-2, with 8 positions matching TRBD1. The V gene's germline CDR1 is SEHNR and CDR2 FQNEAQ (reference sequence). This CDR3 region has 16 residues. V shed 1 base and J 7 bases; nucleotides not matched to a gene: 11. The CDR3 sequence is CASSLGLGQGPAGYTF. As DNA, the CDR3 is TGTGCCAGCAGCTTAGGCCTAGGACAGGGACCCGCTGGCTACACCTTC.

This chain connects TRBV5-1 to TRBJ2-1; 9 bases align to TRBD2. Germline values: CDR1 SGHRS, CDR2 YFSETQ. The V segment lost 4 bases and the J segment 9 bases; nucleotides outside the gene matches: 14. The length of the CDR3 is 16 residues. Here the CDR3 DNA reads TGCGCCAGCAGCCCCGGGACTAGCCTGTTAGGTGGTGAGCAGTTCTTC. It is translated as CASSPGTSLLGGEQFF.

J is TRBJ2-1 and V is TRBV24-1, with 14 bases identical to TRBD2. The trim removed 6 bases at V and 3 bases at J, leaving 3 bases unmatched. This CDR3 is 16 amino acids long. Germline V CDR1 and CDR2: KGHDR, SFDVKD. The CDR3 protein is CATSPGLAGVYNEQFF. DNA for the CDR3: TGTGCCACCAGTCCGGGACTAGCGGGGGTCTACAATGAGCAGTTCTTC.

The sample holds a few counts of this clone. This chain links TRBV7-8 with TRBJ1-5; TRBD1 aligns across 9 bases. Germline values: CDR1 SGHVS, CDR2 FQNEAQ. V dropped 5 bases and J dropped 6; count of bases not matched to a gene: 11. This CDR3 contains 16 residues. The CDR3 sequence: CASSIARDRASQPQHF. In DNA form, the CDR3 reads TGTGCCAGCAGCATCGCCCGGGACAGGGCAAGTCAGCCCCAGCATTTT.

CDR3 coding DNA: TGTGCCACTAACCGTCAGGGAACCGGGGAGCTGTTTTTT. Translated: CATNRQGTGELFF. The V and J genes are TRBV24-1 and TRBJ2-2; D is perhaps TRBD1 (5 bases). V was cut by 10 bases and J by 5 bases, with 13 bases left in between. CDR3 size: 13 residues. Looked up from germline, CDR1 is KGHDR and CDR2 is SFDVKD.

This rearrangement joins TRBV24-1 to TRBJ2-1, with D hard to call. Germline assignment: CDR1 KGHDR and CDR2 SFDVKD. Trimming cost V 1 base and J 4 bases, with 13 bases left between them. CDR3 length equals 16 residues. This chain's CDR3 is CATSDFENTGYNEQFF. The CDR3 DNA follows: TGTGCCACCAGTGATTTCGAGAACACCGGGTACAATGAGCAGTTCTTC.

V usage is TRBV11-1 and J usage is TRBJ2-3; the D gene is possibly TRBD1 (5 bases). The V end was cut by 6 bases, the J end by 4 bases, with 8 bases between. CDR1 is SGHAT and CDR2 is FQDESV in the germline V gene (reference sequence). This CDR3 spans 12 amino acids. The CDR3 nucleotides are TGTGCCAGCAGGGCAGGGCCAGATACGCAGTATTTT. It translates to CASRAGPDTQYF.

The chain links TRBV5-6 to TRBJ2-3, with D unclear. The CDR3 spans 14 residues. Germline-derived CDR1 and CDR2 are SGHDT and YYEEEE. The V end lost 4 bases, the J end lost 0 bases, and 9 bases lay between the germline ends. The CDR3 protein is CASSPVVSTDTQYF. Written as DNA, the CDR3 is TGTGCCAGCAGCCCGGTTGTTAGCACAGATACGCAGTATTTT. Using reference TRBV5-6 and TRBJ2-3 for the parts outside the CDR3, the full variable domain is DAGVTQSPTHLIKTRGQQVTLRCSPKSGHDTVSWYQQALGQGPQFIFQYYEEEERQRGNFPDRFSGHQFPNYSSELNVNALLLGDSALYLCASSPVVSTDTQYFGPGTRLTVL.

This chain joins TRBV10-1 and TRBJ1-1, with TRBD1 identical over 7 bases. This CDR3 comprises 12 residues. Per germline, CDR1 WNHNN and CDR2 SYGVQD (reference sequence). The trim removed 3 bases at V and 8 bases at J, leaving 3 bases unmatched. Written as DNA, the CDR3 is TGCGCCAGCAGTGACTCGGACAGGGAAGCTTTCTTT. It translates to CASSDSDREAFF.

The chain has TRBV6-6 and TRBJ1-1; tentative D call: TRBD1 (5 bases). Germline values: CDR1 MNHNY, CDR2 SVGAGI (reference sequence). The CDR3 runs 15 residues. The V and J ends lost 5 bases and 0 bases respectively, with 13 bases between them. As DNA, the CDR3 is TGTGCCAGCAGTCTCGACAGCTCGTTGAACACTGAAGCTTTCTTT. It codes for CASSLDSSLNTEAFF.